Listed below are T cell receptor beta chains from one sample, sequenced in a study of Graves' ophthalmopathy and Graves' hyperthyroidism. TCRdb reprocessed the multiplex PCR reads via MiXCR and lists one record per CDR3 protein. Of hundreds of thousands of distinct CDR3 sequences detected, about a fifth appear once; the ten largest clones hold more than 5.5%. The sequencing input was peripheral blood. Source of these receptors: a woman aged 18 to 35 with stable Graves' hyperthyroidism. Some clones in this sample may be carry-over from other donors' samples. Each CDR3 is given with its conserved first and last residue. Each record gives: D gene, clone size, J gene, V gene, CDR3 protein, CDR3 DNA. The D gene is left open where the match is weak. The size entry is marked missing in some rows and otherwise reads once, few, many or a size class.

>NA|many|TRBJ1-5|TRBV28
CASSTYRRVDGNQPQHF
TGTGCCAGCAGTACTTATCGTAGGGTGGACGGCAATCAGCCCCAGCATTTT
>NA|NA|TRBJ2-2|TRBV19
CASSNGRDTGELFF
TGTGCCAGTAGTAATGGGCGGGACACCGGGGAGCTGTTTTTT
>TRBD2|NA|TRBJ2-5|TRBV28
CASSNGLAWETQYF
TGTGCCAGCAGCAACGGACTAGCGTGGGAGACCCAGTACTTC
>NA|many|TRBJ1-5|TRBV12-5
CASGLPGFSNQPQHF
TGTGCTAGTGGTTTGCCAGGGTTTAGCAATCAGCCCCAGCATTTT
>NA|many|TRBJ2-7|TRBV11-2
CASSRTRSYEQYF
TGTGCCAGCAGCCGTACAAGGAGCTACGAGCAGTACTTC
>TRBD1|many|TRBJ1-6|TRBV6-5
CASSYLQGSSPLHF
TGTGCCAGCAGTTACTTACAGGGGAGTTCACCCCTCCACTTT
>NA|many|TRBJ2-7|TRBV7-8
CASSFSRSEQYF
TGTGCCAGCAGCTTTAGTCGCTCCGAGCAGTACTTC
>NA|many|TRBJ2-5|TRBV13
CASSLRAEEETQYF
TGTGCCAGCAGCTTAAGGGCGGAAGAGGAGACCCAGTACTTC
>NA|once|TRBJ2-5|TRBV24-1
CATSEGAVETQYF
TGTGCCACCAGTGAGGGGGCGGTGGAGACCCAGTACTTC
>NA|many|TRBJ1-1|TRBV5-1
CASSLAGQEAFF
TGCGCCAGCAGCTTGGCAGGACAGGAAGCTTTCTTT
>NA|many|TRBJ1-5|TRBV6-5
CASSYVAPWGSNQPQHF
TGTGCCAGCAGTTACGTGGCACCCTGGGGGAGCAATCAGCCCCAGCATTTT